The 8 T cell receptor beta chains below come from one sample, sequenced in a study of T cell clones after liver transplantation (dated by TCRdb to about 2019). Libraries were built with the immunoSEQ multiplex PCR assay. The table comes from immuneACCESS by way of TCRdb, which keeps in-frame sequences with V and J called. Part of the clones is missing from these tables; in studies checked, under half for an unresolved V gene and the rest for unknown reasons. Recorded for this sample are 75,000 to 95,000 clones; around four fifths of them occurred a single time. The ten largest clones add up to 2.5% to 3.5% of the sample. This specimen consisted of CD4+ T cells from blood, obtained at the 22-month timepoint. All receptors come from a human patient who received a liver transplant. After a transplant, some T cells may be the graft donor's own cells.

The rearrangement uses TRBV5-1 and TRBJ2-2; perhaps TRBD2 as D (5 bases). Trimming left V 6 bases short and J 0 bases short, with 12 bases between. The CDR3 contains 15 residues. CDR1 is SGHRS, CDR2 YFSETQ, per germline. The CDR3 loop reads CASISTSANTGELFF. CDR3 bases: TGCGCCAGCATTAGTACTAGTGCGAACACCGGGGAGCTGTTTTTT.

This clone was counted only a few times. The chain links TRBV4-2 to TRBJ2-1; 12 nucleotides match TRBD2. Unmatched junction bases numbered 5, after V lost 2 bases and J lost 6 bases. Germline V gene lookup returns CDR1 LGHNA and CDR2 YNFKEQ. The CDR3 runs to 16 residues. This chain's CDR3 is CASSQRVLAGGNEQFF. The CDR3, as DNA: TGTGCCAGCAGCCAACGTGTACTAGCGGGGGGCAATGAGCAGTTCTTC.

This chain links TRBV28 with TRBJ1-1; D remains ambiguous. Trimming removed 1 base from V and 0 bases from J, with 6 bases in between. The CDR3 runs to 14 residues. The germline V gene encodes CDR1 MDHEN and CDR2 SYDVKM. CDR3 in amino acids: CASSLFQVNTEAFF. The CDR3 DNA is TGTGCCAGCAGTTTATTTCAGGTGAACACTGAAGCTTTCTTT.

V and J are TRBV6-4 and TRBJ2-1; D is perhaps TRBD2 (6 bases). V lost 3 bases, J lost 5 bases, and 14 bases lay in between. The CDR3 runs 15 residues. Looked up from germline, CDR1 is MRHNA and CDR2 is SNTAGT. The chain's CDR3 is CASSDESGLNNEQFF. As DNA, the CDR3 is TGTGCCAGCAGTGATGAGTCGGGACTCAACAATGAGCAGTTCTTC.

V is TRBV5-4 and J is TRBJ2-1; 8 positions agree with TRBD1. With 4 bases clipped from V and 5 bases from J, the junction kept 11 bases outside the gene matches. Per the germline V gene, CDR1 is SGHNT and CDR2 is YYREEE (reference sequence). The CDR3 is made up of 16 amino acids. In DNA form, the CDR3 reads TGTGCCAGCAGCATCCAGGGGGCTTATTTGAACAATGAGCAGTTCTTC. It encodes CASSIQGAYLNNEQFF.

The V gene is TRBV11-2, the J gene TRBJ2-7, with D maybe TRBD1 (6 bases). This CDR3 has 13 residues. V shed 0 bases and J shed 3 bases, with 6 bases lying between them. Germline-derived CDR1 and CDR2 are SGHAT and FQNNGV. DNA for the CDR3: TGTGCCAGCAGCTTAGACAGGGGCTACGAGCAGTACTTC. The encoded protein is CASSLDRGYEQYF.

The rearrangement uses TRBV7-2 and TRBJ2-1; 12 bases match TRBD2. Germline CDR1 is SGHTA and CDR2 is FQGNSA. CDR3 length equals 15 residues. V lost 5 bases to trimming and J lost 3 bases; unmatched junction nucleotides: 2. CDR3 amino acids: CASSRTSGVYNEQFF. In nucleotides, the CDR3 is TGTGCCAGCAGCCGGACTAGCGGGGTCTACAATGAGCAGTTCTTC. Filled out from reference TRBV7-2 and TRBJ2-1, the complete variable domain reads GAGVSQSPSNKVTEKGKDVELRCDPISGHTALYWYRQSLGQGLEFLIYFQGNSAPDKSGLPSDRFSAERTGGSVSTLTIQRTQQEDSAVYLCASSRTSGVYNEQFFGPGTRLTVL.

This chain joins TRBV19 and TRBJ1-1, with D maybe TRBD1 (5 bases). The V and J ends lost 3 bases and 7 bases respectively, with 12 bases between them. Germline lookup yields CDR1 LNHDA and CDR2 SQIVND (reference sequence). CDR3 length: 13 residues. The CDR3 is CASSIRGTNEAFF. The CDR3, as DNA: TGTGCCAGTAGTATCCGGGGGACGAATGAAGCTTTCTTT. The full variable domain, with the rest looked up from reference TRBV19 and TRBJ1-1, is DGGITQSPKYLFRKEGQNVTLSCEQNLNHDAMYWYRQDPGQGLRLIYYSQIVNDFQKGDIAEGYSVSREKKESFPLTVTSAQKNPTAFYLCASSIRGTNEAFFGQGTRLTVV.